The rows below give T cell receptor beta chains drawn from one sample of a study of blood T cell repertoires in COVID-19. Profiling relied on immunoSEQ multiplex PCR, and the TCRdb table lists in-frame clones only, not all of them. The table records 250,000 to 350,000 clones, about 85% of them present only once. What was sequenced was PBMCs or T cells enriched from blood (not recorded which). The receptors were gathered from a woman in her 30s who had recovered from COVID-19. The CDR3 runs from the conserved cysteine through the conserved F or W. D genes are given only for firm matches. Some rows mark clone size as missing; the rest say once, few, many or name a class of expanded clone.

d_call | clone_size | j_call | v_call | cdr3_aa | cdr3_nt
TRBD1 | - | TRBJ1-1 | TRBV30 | CAWTRQGIPEAFF | TGTGCCTGGACCAGACAGGGGATTCCTGAAGCTTTCTTT
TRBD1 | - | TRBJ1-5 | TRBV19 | CASSIDDRAKPQHF | TGTGCCAGTAGTATAGACGACAGGGCGAAGCCCCAGCATTTT
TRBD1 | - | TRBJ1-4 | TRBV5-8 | CASSKQGALGEKLFF | TGTGCCAGCAGCAAACAGGGGGCTCTGGGTGAAAAACTGTTTTTT
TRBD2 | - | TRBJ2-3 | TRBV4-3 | CASSLTSGGTDTQYF | TGCGCCAGCAGCTTGACTAGCGGGGGTACAGATACGCAGTATTTT
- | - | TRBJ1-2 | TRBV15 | CATSSLRGFRYGYTF | TGTGCCACCAGCAGCCTCCGGGGATTCCGGTATGGCTACACCTTC
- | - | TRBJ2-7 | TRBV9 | CASSVVGDTTRGEQYF | TGTGCCAGCAGCGTAGTGGGGGACACTACTCGCGGCGAGCAGTACTTC
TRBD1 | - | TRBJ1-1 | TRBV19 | CASSGTGRTEAFF | TGTGCCAGCTCCGGGACAGGGCGGACTGAAGCTTTCTTT
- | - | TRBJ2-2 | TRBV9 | CASSPRELTGELFF | TGTGCCAGCAGCCCCAGGGAACTCACCGGGGAGCTGTTTTTT
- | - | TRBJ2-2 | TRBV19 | CASSLVGRARRNTGELFF | TGTGCCAGTAGTCTGGTGGGCAGGGCAAGAAGGAACACCGGGGAGCTGTTTTTT
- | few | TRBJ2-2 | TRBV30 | CACPGGGGNTGELFF | TGTGCCTGCCCTGGGGGCGGGGGGAACACCGGGGAGCTGTTTTTT
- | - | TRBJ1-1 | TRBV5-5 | CASSLNRGDTEAFF | TGTGCCAGCAGCTTGAATCGGGGAGACACTGAAGCTTTCTTT
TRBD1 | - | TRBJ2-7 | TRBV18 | CASSPTQGGSYEQYF | TGTGCCAGCAGCCCAACACAGGGGGGTTCCTACGAGCAGTACTTC
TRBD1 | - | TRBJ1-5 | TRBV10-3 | CAISETRQGAISNQPQHF | TGTGCCATCAGTGAGACGAGGCAGGGGGCGATAAGCAATCAGCCCCAGCATTTT
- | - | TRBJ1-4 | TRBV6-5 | CASSYDRINEKLFF | TGTGCCAGCAGTTACGACAGGATTAATGAAAAACTGTTTTTT
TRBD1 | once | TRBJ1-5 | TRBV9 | CASSRQGGLNQPQHF | TGTGCCAGCAGCCGACAGGGGGGGCTCAATCAGCCCCAGCATTTT
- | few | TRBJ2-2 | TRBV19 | CASSIGGAGANTGELFF | TGTGCCAGTAGTATAGGGGGTGCGGGCGCGAACACCGGGGAGCTGTTTTTT
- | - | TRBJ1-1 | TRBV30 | CAWTQRTLTGTEAFF | TGTGCCTGGACTCAAAGGACCCTGACGGGGACTGAAGCTTTCTTT
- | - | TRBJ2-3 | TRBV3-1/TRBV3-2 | CASSPMGGHTQYF | TGTGCCAGCAGCCCCATGGGGGGGCATACGCAGTATTTT
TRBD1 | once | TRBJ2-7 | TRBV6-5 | CASSYATGGHEQYF | TGTGCCAGCAGTTACGCCACAGGGGGTCACGAGCAGTACTTC
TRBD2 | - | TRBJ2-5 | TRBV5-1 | CASSLELAGAPPQETQYF | TGCGCCAGCAGCTTGGAACTAGCGGGGGCCCCCCCTCAAGAGACCCAGTACTTC
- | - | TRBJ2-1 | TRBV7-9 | CASSLRRSSYNEQFF | TGTGCCAGCAGCTTGCGACGGAGCTCCTACAATGAGCAGTTCTTC
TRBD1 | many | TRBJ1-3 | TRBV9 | CASSPQPRTGGKGNTIYF | TGTGCCAGCAGCCCCCAACCCAGGACAGGGGGGAAAGGAAACACCATATATTTT
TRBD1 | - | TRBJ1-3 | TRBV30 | CAWSPGTGAPRGGNTIYF | TGTGCCTGGAGTCCCGGGACAGGGGCCCCCCGGGGAGGAAACACCATATATTTT
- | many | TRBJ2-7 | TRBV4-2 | CASSQDRGSEQYF | TGTGCCAGCAGCCAGGACCGGGGATCCGAGCAGTACTTC
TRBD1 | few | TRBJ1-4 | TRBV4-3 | CASSHQVTGGEKLFF | TGCGCCAGCAGTCATCAGGTCACAGGGGGAGAAAAACTGTTTTTT
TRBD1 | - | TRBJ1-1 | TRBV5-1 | CASSLGTGGEAFF | TGCGCCAGCAGCTTGGGGACAGGGGGCGAAGCTTTCTTT
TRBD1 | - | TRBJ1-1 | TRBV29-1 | CSVETGANTEAFF | TGCAGCGTTGAAACAGGGGCGAACACTGAAGCTTTCTTT
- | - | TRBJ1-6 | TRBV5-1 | CASSLSLYNSPLHF | TGCGCCAGCAGCTTGAGCCTATATAATTCACCCCTCCACTTT
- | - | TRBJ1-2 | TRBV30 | CAWSVDRNYGYTF | TGTGCCTGGAGTGTAGACAGGAACTATGGCTACACCTTC
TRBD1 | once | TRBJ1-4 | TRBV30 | CAWRGRDRAGEKLFF | TGTGCCTGGAGGGGCAGGGACAGGGCAGGGGAAAAACTGTTTTTT